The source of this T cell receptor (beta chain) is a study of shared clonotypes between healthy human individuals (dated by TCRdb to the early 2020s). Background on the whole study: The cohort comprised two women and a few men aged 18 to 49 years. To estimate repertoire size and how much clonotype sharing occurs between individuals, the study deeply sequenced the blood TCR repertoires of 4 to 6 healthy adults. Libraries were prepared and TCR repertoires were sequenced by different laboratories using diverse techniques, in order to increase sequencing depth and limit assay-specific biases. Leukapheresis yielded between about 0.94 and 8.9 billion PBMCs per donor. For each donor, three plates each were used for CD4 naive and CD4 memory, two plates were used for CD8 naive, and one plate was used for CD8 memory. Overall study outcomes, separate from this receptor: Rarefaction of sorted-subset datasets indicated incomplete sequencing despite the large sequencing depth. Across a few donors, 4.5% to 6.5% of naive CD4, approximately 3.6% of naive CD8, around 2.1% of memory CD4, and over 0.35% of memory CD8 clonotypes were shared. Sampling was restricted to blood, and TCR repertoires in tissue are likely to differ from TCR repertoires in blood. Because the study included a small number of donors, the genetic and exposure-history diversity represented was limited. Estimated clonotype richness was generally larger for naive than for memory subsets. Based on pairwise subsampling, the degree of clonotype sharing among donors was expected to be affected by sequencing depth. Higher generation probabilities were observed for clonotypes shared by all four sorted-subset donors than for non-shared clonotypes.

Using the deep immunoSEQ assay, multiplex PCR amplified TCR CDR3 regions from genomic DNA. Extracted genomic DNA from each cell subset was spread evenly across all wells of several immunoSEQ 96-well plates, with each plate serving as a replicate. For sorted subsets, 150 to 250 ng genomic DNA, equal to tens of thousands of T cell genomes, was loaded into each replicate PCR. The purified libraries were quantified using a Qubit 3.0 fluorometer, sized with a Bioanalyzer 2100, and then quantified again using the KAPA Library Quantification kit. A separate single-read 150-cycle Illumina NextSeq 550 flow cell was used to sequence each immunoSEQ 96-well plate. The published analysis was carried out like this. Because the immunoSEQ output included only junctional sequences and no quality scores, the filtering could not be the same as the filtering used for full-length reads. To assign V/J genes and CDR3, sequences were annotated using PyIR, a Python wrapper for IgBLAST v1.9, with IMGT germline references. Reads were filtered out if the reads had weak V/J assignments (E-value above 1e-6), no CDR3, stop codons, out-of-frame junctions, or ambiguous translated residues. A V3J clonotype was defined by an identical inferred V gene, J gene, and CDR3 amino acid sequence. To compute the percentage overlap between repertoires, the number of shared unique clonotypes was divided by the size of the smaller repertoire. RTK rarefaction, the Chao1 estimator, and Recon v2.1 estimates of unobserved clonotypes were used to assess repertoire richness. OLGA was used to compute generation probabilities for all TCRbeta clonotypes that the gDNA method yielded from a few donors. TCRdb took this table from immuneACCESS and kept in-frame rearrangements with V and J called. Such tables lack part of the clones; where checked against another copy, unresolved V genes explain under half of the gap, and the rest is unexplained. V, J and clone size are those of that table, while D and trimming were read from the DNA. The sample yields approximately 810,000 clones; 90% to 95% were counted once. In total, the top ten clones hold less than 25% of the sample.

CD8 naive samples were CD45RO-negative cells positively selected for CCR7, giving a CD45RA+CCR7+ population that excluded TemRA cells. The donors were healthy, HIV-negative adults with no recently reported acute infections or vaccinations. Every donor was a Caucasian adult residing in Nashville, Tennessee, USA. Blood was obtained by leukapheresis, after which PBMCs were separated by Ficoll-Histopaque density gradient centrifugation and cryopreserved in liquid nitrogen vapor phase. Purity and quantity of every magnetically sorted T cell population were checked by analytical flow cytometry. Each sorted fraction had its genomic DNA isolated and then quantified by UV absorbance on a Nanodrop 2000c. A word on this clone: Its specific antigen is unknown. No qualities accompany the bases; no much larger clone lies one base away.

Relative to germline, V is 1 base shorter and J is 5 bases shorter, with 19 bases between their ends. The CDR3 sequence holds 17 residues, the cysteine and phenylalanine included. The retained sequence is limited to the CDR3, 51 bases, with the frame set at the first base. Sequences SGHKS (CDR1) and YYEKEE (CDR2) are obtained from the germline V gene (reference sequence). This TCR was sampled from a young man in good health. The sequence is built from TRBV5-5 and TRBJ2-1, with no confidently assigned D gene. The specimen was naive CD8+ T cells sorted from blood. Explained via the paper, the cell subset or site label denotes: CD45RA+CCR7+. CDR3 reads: CASSLFYPGRPNNEQFF. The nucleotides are TGTGCCAGCAGCTTGTTCTATCCGGGTCGCCCGAACAATGAGCAGTTCTTC.